One and the same sample provided the 24 T cell receptor beta chains below, sequenced in a study of blood T cells in healthy people across ages. A second PCR of roughly 7 to 11 cycles used a sample-barcoded 5' primer and a J-beta primer mix. In TCRdb, the 5' RACE reads were re-called with MiXCR into one record per CDR3 protein. The data hold 1,500,000 or so distinct CDR3 sequences, with approximately 59% observed a single time. Input material: blood. These receptors were collected from a man younger than 35 in good health.

The V and J genes are TRBV7-9 and TRBJ2-7; the D gene is possibly TRBD1 (5 bases). The V gene lost 3 bases and the J gene lost 6 bases, with 12 bases spanning the gap. The CDR3 loop spans 13 amino acids. CDR1 and CDR2 (germline): SEHNR, FQNEAQ (reference sequence). CDR3 residues: CASSFQGSSEQYF. Written as DNA, the CDR3 is TGTGCCAGCAGCTTTCAGGGCTCGAGCGAGCAGTACTTC.

This clonotype was recorded a few times. The CDR3 here is CASSPSGRASEQYF. The CDR3 nucleotides are TGTGCCAGCAGCCCTAGCGGGAGGGCCTCTGAGCAGTACTTC. The chain employs TRBV9 and TRBJ2-7, with TRBD2 matching 12 bases. Trimming took 4 bases from V and 7 from J; bases not matched to a gene: 6. The CDR3 extends over 14 amino acids. Germline CDR1 SGDLS, CDR2 YYNGEE. The full variable domain, completed using reference TRBV9 and TRBJ2-7, is DSGVTQTPKHLITATGQRVTLRCSPRSGDLSVYWYQQSLDQGLQFLIQYYNGEERAKGNILERFSAQQFPDLHSELNLSSLELGDSALYFCASSPSGRASEQYFGPGTRLTVT.

In its sample, this clonotype was seen a few times. This rearrangement joins TRBV7-9 to TRBJ2-3, with 11 bases that match TRBD2. V shed 4 bases, J shed 1 base, and the junction held 4 bases outside the gene matches. CDR1 and CDR2 (germline): SEHNR, FQNEAQ (reference sequence). CDR3 length: 16 amino acids. CDR3 in amino acids: CASSSLTSGGTDTQYF. The CDR3 bases are TGTGCCAGCAGCTCCCTGACTAGCGGGGGCACAGATACGCAGTATTTT. The whole variable domain, filled in from reference TRBV7-9 and TRBJ2-3, reads DTGVSQNPRHKITKRGQNVTFRCDPISEHNRLYWYRQTLGQGPEFLTYFQNEAQLEKSRLLSDRFSAERPKGSFSTLEIQRTEQGDSAMYLCASSSLTSGGTDTQYFGPGTRLTVL.

The rearrangement joins TRBV12-5 to TRBJ2-1, with TRBD1 as a possible D gene (5 bases). The germline CDR1 and CDR2 sequences are LGHNT and FRNRAP. The ends were cut back, 0 bases at V and 9 bases at J, with 12 bases in the middle. There are 14 residues in the CDR3. This CDR3 reads CASGLVARQGEQFF. CDR3 coding DNA: TGTGCTAGTGGTTTGGTAGCTCGGCAGGGTGAGCAGTTCTTC.

The rearrangement links TRBV2 to TRBJ2-3; 10 bases align to TRBD2. The V gene's germline CDR1 is SNHLY and CDR2 FYNNEI. The length of the CDR3 is 13 residues. V shed 8 bases and J 5 bases; nucleotides not matched to a gene: 4. CDR3 residues: CASLAGVGDTQYF. CDR3 nucleotides: TGTGCCAGCCTAGCGGGAGTAGGAGATACGCAGTATTTT.

V is TRBV15 and J is TRBJ2-6, with D uncertain. Germline assignment: CDR1 LNHNV and CDR2 YYDKDF (reference sequence). The CDR3 runs to 14 residues. Trimming pared 2 bases from V and 1 base from J, leaving 3 bases between. The CDR3 region has the DNA TGTGCCACCAGCAGACTGTCTGGGGCCAACGTCCTGACTTTC. Translating it yields CATSRLSGANVLTF.

The chain employs TRBV20-1 and TRBJ1-1, with D possibly TRBD1 on 5 matching bases. Germline-derived CDR1 and CDR2 are DFQATT and SNEGSKA (reference sequence). This CDR3 has 14 residues. The V gene lost 0 bases and the J gene lost 3 bases, with 11 bases spanning the gap. The CDR3 sequence is CSARDQLGDTEAFF. CDR3 sequence (DNA): TGCAGTGCTAGAGATCAGCTAGGGGACACTGAAGCTTTCTTT.

There are a few counts of this clonotype. The chain couples TRBV7-2 to TRBJ2-7; D uncertain. Trimming took off 2 bases at V and 3 bases at J, with 11 bases between the two ends. Germline V gene data show CDR1 as SGHTA and CDR2 as FQGNSA. There are 14 residues in the CDR3. This CDR3 reads CASSLNPSYYEQYF. The CDR3 nucleotides read TGTGCCAGCAGCTTAAATCCGTCTTACTACGAGCAGTACTTC.

The J gene is TRBJ2-5, the V gene TRBV20-1; 10 bases are shared with TRBD1. Germline CDR1 DFQATT, CDR2 SNEGSKA (reference sequence). Trimming at V came to 1 base and at J to 11 bases, leaving 13 bases not matched to a gene. This CDR3 spans 15 amino acids. CDR3 region: CSARVGTGVFNEQYF. CDR3 in DNA: TGCAGTGCTAGAGTCGGGACAGGGGTGTTCAATGAGCAGTACTTC.

The chain joins TRBV20-1 to TRBJ1-2; D gene unclear. Germline loops: CDR1 DFQATT, CDR2 SNEGSKA (reference sequence). Trimming removed 2 bases from V and 4 bases from J, with 11 bases in between. CDR3 length: 13 amino acids. Here the CDR3 DNA reads TGCAGTGCTAGACAGGCCACCTCCTATGGCTACACCTTC. This codes for CSARQATSYGYTF.

V is TRBV10-1 and J is TRBJ2-5, with D perhaps matching TRBD2 (5 bases). This CDR3 is built from 13 residues. Germline V gene data show CDR1 as WNHNN and CDR2 as SYGVQD (reference sequence). V dropped 7 bases and J dropped 5 bases, with 14 bases sitting between them. CDR3 protein: CASTSGFSETQYF. The CDR3, as DNA: TGCGCCAGCACCTCGGGATTCTCGGAGACCCAGTACTTC.

The rearrangement links TRBV5-6 to TRBJ2-4; 10 bases agree with TRBD2. Germline V gene lookup returns CDR1 SGHDT and CDR2 YYEEEE. CDR3 length equals 16 residues. Losses at the gene ends were 2 bases for V and 2 bases for J; bases not matched to a gene: 4. CDR3 region: CASSFLAGDSKNIQYF. The DNA for the CDR3 is TGTGCCAGCAGCTTTCTAGCGGGAGATTCCAAAAACATTCAGTACTTC.

J is TRBJ2-7 and V is TRBV7-6; D ambiguous. V was clipped by 0 bases and J by 0 bases, with 9 bases between them. Germline values: CDR1 SGHVS, CDR2 FNYEAQ. The CDR3 is made up of 15 amino acids. CDR3 amino acids: CASSLADGVSYEQYF. The CDR3 DNA is TGTGCCAGCAGCTTAGCCGACGGCGTCTCCTACGAGCAGTACTTC.

The sample holds a few counts of this clonotype. The chain has TRBV27 and TRBJ2-1; the D gene is possibly TRBD1 (5 bases). Germline CDR1 MNHEY, CDR2 SMNVEV (reference sequence). The CDR3 covers 13 residues. Trimming took 5 bases from V and 6 from J, leaving 11 bases between them. CDR3: CASSTVQGNEQFF. The CDR3 nucleotides are TGTGCCAGCAGTACCGTCCAGGGCAATGAGCAGTTCTTC.

This clonotype was seen a few times. The chain carries TRBV5-1 and TRBJ1-1; no clear D gene. Deletions cut 1 base from V and 2 bases from J, with 9 bases between. This CDR3 is 14 amino acids long. Per germline, CDR1 SGHRS and CDR2 YFSETQ. In nucleotides, the CDR3 is TGCGCCAGCAGCTTGAGGAGCTTCAACACTGAAGCTTTCTTT. Translated, it gives CASSLRSFNTEAFF.

The chain links TRBV9 to TRBJ2-1; 13 bases are a match to TRBD2. The germline CDR1 and CDR2 sequences are SGDLS and YYNGEE. After removal of 5 bases from V and 9 bases from J, the junction contained 11 bases not matched to a gene. This CDR3 comprises 16 residues. This CDR3 is CASRARTSGSTSEQFF. The CDR3 nucleotides are TGTGCCAGCAGGGCTAGGACTAGCGGGAGTACGAGTGAGCAGTTCTTC. The entire variable domain, with the rest obtained from reference TRBV9 and TRBJ2-1, is as follows: DSGVTQTPKHLITATGQRVTLRCSPRSGDLSVYWYQQSLDQGLQFLIQYYNGEERAKGNILERFSAQQFPDLHSELNLSSLELGDSALYFCASRARTSGSTSEQFFGPGTRLTVL.

The V call is TRBV6-6, the J call TRBJ1-4; perhaps TRBD1 as D (5 bases). V shed 8 bases and J shed 4 bases, with 8 bases lying between them. The CDR3 length is 12 residues. Germline CDR1 and CDR2: MNHNY and SVGAGI (reference sequence). CDR3 protein: CASQQDNEKLFF. The DNA for the CDR3 is TGTGCCAGCCAACAGGATAATGAAAAACTGTTTTTT.

This clonotype was seen at least ten times. The chain carries TRBV3-1 and TRBJ2-7, with 7 bases lining up with TRBD1. The CDR3 extends over 13 amino acids. Unmatched junction bases numbered 3, after V lost 3 bases and J lost 4 bases. CDR1 and CDR2 (germline): LGHDT, YNNKEL (reference sequence). The CDR3 region is CASSQVDRYEQYF. The DNA of the CDR3 is TGTGCCAGCAGCCAGGTGGACAGGTACGAGCAGTACTTC.

The chain combines TRBV5-5 with TRBJ1-5; 7 positions agree with TRBD1. In germline, CDR1 is SGHKS, CDR2 YYEKEE (reference sequence). The V segment lost 2 bases and the J segment 0 bases; nucleotides outside the gene matches: 2. The CDR3 is made up of 15 amino acids. The CDR3 coding sequence is TGTGCCAGCAGCTTTGGGACAGTTAGCAATCAGCCCCAGCATTTT. Encoded protein: CASSFGTVSNQPQHF.

This clonotype was seen just once. The genes are TRBV3-1 and TRBJ2-7; 9 bases map to TRBD2. V shed 2 bases, J shed 6 bases, and the junction held 8 bases outside the gene matches. This CDR3 region has 15 residues. CDR1 and CDR2 (germline): LGHDT, YNNKEL (reference sequence). The CDR3 bases are TGTGCCAGCAGCCAACGAGCGGGAGGAAGGGGCGAGCAGTACTTC. Encoded protein: CASSQRAGGRGEQYF.

In regard to this clonotype: The germline gene is not matched at one end of the junction; a read error may be the cause. The rearrangement links TRBV5-1 to TRBJ2-5; 9 positions match TRBD1. Per the germline V gene, CDR1 is SGHRS and CDR2 is YFSETQ. This CDR3 spans 14 amino acids. CDR3 region: CTSSDGTGSSEQYF. Written as DNA, the CDR3 is TGCACCAGCAGCGATGGGACAGGGTCGAGTGAGCAGTACTTC.

The chain recombines TRBV20-1 with TRBJ2-4, with D possibly TRBD2 on 5 matching bases. TRBJ2-7 explains the end of the DNA better; the J call may be wrong. The V gene's germline CDR1 is DFQATT and CDR2 SNEGSKA (reference sequence). CDR3 size: 13 residues. The DNA of the CDR3 is TGCAGTGCTACCGAGGGTGGGGATTACGAGCAGTACTTC. It specifies CSATEGGDYEQYF.

The chain uses TRBV6-5 and TRBJ2-3; D possibly matches TRBD1 or TRBD2 (5 bases each). This CDR3 spans 14 amino acids. Trimming took 7 bases from V and 4 from J, leaving 15 bases between them. Germline lookup yields CDR1 MNHEY and CDR2 SVGAGI. CDR3 in amino acids: CASTGPGAPDTQYF. The DNA of the CDR3 is TGTGCCAGCACCGGTCCCGGGGCCCCAGATACGCAGTATTTT.

The chain couples TRBV28 to TRBJ2-7, with D possibly called TRBD1 or TRBD2 (6 bases each). The V end lost 2 bases, the J end lost 8 bases, and 19 bases lay between the germline ends. The CDR3 runs to 15 residues. CDR1 is MDHEN, CDR2 SYDVKM, per germline. The CDR3 DNA sequence: TGTGCCAGCAGTTTAACACAGGGAGGAAATGTTCAGCAGTACTTC. Its protein product is CASSLTQGGNVQQYF. The variable domain in full, completed from reference TRBV28 and TRBJ2-7, reads DVKVTQSSRYLVKRTGEKVFLECVQDMDHENMFWYRQDPGLGLRLIYFSYDVKMKEKGDIPEGYSVSREKKERFSLILESASTNQTSMYLCASSLTQGGNVQQYFGPGTRLTVT.